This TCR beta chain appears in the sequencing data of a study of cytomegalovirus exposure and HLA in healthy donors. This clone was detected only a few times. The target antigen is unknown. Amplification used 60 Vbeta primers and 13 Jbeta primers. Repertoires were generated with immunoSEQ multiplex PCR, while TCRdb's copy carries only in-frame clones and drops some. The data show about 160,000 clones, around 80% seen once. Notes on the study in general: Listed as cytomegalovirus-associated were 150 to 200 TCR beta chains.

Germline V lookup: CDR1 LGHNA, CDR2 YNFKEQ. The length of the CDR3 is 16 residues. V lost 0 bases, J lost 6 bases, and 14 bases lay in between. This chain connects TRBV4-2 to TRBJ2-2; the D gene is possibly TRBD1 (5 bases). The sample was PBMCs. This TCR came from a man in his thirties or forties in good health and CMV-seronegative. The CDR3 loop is CASSQETGRAAGELFF. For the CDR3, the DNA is TGTGCCAGCAGCCAAGAAACTGGCAGGGCGGCCGGGGAGCTGTTTTTT.